This T cell receptor beta chain came from a study of shared T cell receptors in the human thymus. Here immunoSEQ multiplex PCR was the method, and the copy in TCRdb shows in-frame clones only, minus some. This table has about 660,000 clones, more than 75% appearing once. CDR1 is MNHNY, CDR2 SVGAGI, per germline (reference sequence). CDR3 size: 15 residues. Trimming removed 2 bases from V and 2 bases from J; junction bases left unmatched: 6. These sequences were also reported in another study, on human thymus T cells. As reported in that work: During corrective heart surgery, resections were taken, and the thymus tissue came from them. In thymic and blood repertoires alike, V and J usage looked biased. Unrelated individuals reportedly shared highly overlapping thymic TCR repertoires.

Sequences were obtained from thymocytes. V usage is TRBV6-6 and J usage is TRBJ2-7, with 7 positions matching TRBD2. This clonotype originated in a boy under three years old with a congenital heart defect. CDR3 residues: CASSYGRERPYEQYF. The CDR3 coding sequence is TGTGCCAGCAGTTACGGGCGGGAGAGGCCCTACGAGCAGTACTTC.